What follows describes a single T cell receptor beta chain. What it binds is unknown. TCRdb processed the reads anew with MiXCR; each CDR3 protein has one entry. The sample shows about a million distinct CDR3 sequences, roughly 30% of them seen only once. The data derive from a study of T cell repertoires in cytomegalovirus infection. Study-level information: CMV epitopes used comprised recently identified HLA-C-restricted ones and well-studied HLA-B-restricted ones. Indicated by public TCR beta signatures were CMV infection and matching HLA type. Study results and caveats: There were carriers of CMV plus the relevant HLA, and cumulative public TCR beta family frequency identified them. What dominated the ex vivo response were HLA-C-restricted CMV-specific TCR beta clonotypes.

Germline V lookup: CDR1 MNHEY, CDR2 SVGEGT. CDR3 length equals 13 residues. The V end was cut by 2 bases, the J end by 1 base, with 6 bases between. This chain links TRBV6-2 or TRBV6-3 with TRBJ2-7; D is perhaps TRBD1 (6 bases). The sequencing here drew on cultured CD8+ T cells from PBMCs, taken from culture after CMV antigen stimulation. The clonotype comes from a human donor in good health (CMV status not recorded). Some clones in this sample may be carry-over from other donors' samples. The CDR3 reads CASSYGTSYEQYF. The CDR3 DNA is TGTGCCAGCAGTTACGGGACATCCTACGAGCAGTACTTC.